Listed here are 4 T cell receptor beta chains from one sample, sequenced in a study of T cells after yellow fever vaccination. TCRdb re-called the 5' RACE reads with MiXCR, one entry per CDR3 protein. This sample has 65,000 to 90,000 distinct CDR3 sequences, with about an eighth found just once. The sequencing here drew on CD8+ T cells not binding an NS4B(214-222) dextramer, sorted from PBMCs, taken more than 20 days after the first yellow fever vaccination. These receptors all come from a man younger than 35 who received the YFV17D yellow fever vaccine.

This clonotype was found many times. In DNA form, the CDR3 reads TGTGCCAGCAGCGCGGACAGGGAAGACGAGCAGTACTTC. Its translation: CASSADREDEQYF. The chain couples TRBV5-5 to TRBJ2-7, with 8 bases identical to TRBD1. The germline V gene has CDR1 SGHKS and CDR2 YYEKEE (reference sequence). The J segment lost 5 bases and the V segment lost 4 bases, leaving 5 bases of the junction unmatched. The CDR3 totals 13 residues.

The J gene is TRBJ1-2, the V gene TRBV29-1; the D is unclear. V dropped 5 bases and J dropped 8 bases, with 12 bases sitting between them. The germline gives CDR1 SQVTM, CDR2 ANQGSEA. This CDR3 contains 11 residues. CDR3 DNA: TGCAGCGTTTCGGACCGAGGGGGCTACACCTTC. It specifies CSVSDRGGYTF.

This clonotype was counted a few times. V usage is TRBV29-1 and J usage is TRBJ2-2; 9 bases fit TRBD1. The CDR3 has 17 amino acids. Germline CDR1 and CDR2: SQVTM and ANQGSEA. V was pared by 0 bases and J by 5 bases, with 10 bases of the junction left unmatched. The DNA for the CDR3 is TGCAGCGTTGAAGACCCAAAAAACAGGGGGCAGACCGGGGAGCTGTTTTTT. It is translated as CSVEDPKNRGQTGELFF.

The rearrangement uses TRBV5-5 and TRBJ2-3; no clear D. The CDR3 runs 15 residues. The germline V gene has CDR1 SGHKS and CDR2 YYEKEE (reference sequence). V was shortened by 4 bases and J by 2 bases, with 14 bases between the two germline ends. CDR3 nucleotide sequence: TGTGCCAGCAGCCCTAGGATCGCGGTCACAGATACGCAGTATTTT. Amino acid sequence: CASSPRIAVTDTQYF.